This T cell receptor beta chain comes out of a study of cytomegalovirus exposure and HLA in healthy donors (dated by TCRdb to 2017 to 2019). For context, the study as a whole: In an earlier analysis of roughly 500 of the donors, 276 Gb of sequence data and 90 million to 120 million unique TCR beta sequences from about 190 million T cells were reported. An early release that covered about 600 HLA-typed donors contained 300 to 350 gigabases of sequencing data and 65 million to 100 million unique TCR sequences. Of the roughly 400 genotyped donors, about 80% fell in the genetic ancestry cluster associated with self-reported Caucasian donors. The study was designed to test whether signatures of past pathogen exposure could be identified by cataloging public T cell receptors. The study profiled the T cell repertoires of about 720 subjects by immunosequencing and related them to cytomegalovirus serostatus. A separate validation cohort of 100 to 150 different subjects was used in addition to the approximately 670-subject first cohort. The study combined high-throughput TCR immunosequencing, statistical association of individual TCRs with disease status, and machine learning to predict cytomegalovirus infection status. In a later analysis, previously published TCR beta repertoires from 666 donors were re-analyzed and high-resolution HLA genotyping was added so that TCR occurrence patterns could be studied. Rather than drawing on any new phenotypic data, the later analysis identified candidate immune exposures from TCR beta sequences and the way those sequences occurred across donors. An earlier analysis of more than 450 of the donors used high-throughput TCR beta sequencing to judge whether each TCR beta V gene segment behaved as functional or pseudogenic. Donor age, sex, ethnicity and CMV serostatus were compiled alongside the repertoire data. A later genetic analysis took genome-wide SNP genotypes for about 55% of the 666 donors and used that subset as a discovery cohort. All discovery cohort repertoires had been generated on a single sequencing platform. HLA typing included class I and class II loci at four-digit resolution. Typing coverage differed by locus: A, B, C, DRB1 and DQB1 were typed in roughly 620-630 donors, DQA1 in approximately 520, DPA1 in 606, and DPB1 in 450 to 480. Because of strong linkage in the cohort, roughly five DR-DQ haplotypes were treated as single units for association and clustering. Among some 400 genotyped donors of the cohort, an average of around 240,000 unique TCR beta nucleotide sequences were sequenced per donor, around 18% of them non-productive.

Points on this clone: The antigen this receptor binds is unknown. Per-nucleotide qualities are absent, and no much larger clonotype sits a single base away.

What the authors observed across the whole study: A few of the identified cytomegalovirus-associated TCR beta chains were confirmed in vitro to be specific for cytomegalovirus antigens. Sequencing depth was assumed to be roughly uniform across donors in the presence/absence analyses, though that assumption may not hold. Most CMV-associated TCR beta chains appeared to be HLA-restricted in a later analysis, and the HLA associations seemed to be driven largely by CMV exposure. A later analysis reported that several top co-occurrence clusters appeared linked to parvovirus B19, influenza, CMV and Epstein-Barr virus. A cluster of highly shared sequence variants was judged likely to represent a technical artifact of the sequencing pipeline. The earlier analysis of about 600 of the donors excluded around 17 rarely observed V segments, including chromosome 9 orphons, because counts were too low. Across donors, most TCR sequences were observed very rarely, whereas some public TCRs were present in many individuals. Compared with the roughly 670-donor mean, donors in an Asian-associated ancestry cluster had fewer N-insertions in productive TCRs, according to a later genetic analysis. According to the authors, the approach could potentially be generalized to other disease states and immunological phenotypes. For the cohort, immune exposure information was limited to CMV serostatus. In a later genetic analysis, a missense DCLRE1C variant was associated with V-gene and J-gene trimming of TCR beta chains, and the association was replicated in an independent cohort. When HLA alleles, especially DR and DQ, strongly co-occurred, attributing TCR associations to individual alleles was difficult. Because some donors lacked HLA typing at each locus, the association tests relied only on the typed subset. Linkage disequilibrium might explain the correlated functional status among segregating V segments, but an unknown experimental factor could not be ruled out. Specific HLA alleles were associated with over 15,000 TCR beta sequences at a false discovery rate of 0.05 in a later analysis. A later analysis found that HLA-associated TCR beta chains were more clonally expanded and had lower generation probabilities than equally common non-associated chains. In an earlier analysis of 587 of the donors, most TCR beta V segments were observed in productive rearrangements about 90% or about 30% of the time, broadly matching IMGT annotations. The study gave a list of under 200 TCR beta chains associated with cytomegalovirus. Only TCR beta chains were sequenced in this cohort, and the absence of alpha or paired-chain data limited detectable features. A further reported finding was that TCR beta sequences accurately predicted the HLA-A and HLA-B alleles for most subjects in the first cohort. The classifier was reported to diagnose cytomegalovirus status with high specificity and sensitivity in both the original and validation cohorts. According to a later analysis, TCR association rates differed among HLA loci, with DRB1 alleles showing the most associated TCRs and HLA-C alleles showing the fewest.

The cohort was made up of roughly 670 healthy bone marrow donors. At the time of sampling, every cohort member was nominally healthy, though immune exposures that went unrecorded were likely present. The donor was CMV seropositive and was included in the group of almost 300 seropositive cohort members. Every donor gave a peripheral blood sample, and the peripheral blood mononuclear cells from that sample were used for TCR beta sequencing. The Qiagen DNeasy Blood Extraction Kit was used to extract genomic DNA from the blood cell samples. The library was obtained by the immunoSEQ multiplex PCR assay. A mixture of 60 forward primers for TCR Vbeta segments and 13 reverse primers for TCR Jbeta segments was used in the multiplex PCR. The CDR3 region of rearranged TCR beta genes was amplified from genomic DNA by a multiplex PCR assay. On the Illumina HiSeq System, the amplified TCR beta libraries were sequenced as 87-base-pair reads. The original pipeline was this. A later analysis counted 75 million to 100 million unique TCR beta chains across the 670 or so repertoires, and around 12 million of these chains were shared by at least two donors. A nearest-neighbor algorithm error-corrected the raw reads and collapsed the reads into unique sequences, merging closely related sequences to remove PCR and sequencing errors. CDR3 sequences were aligned to IMGT reference sequences to assign V, D and J gene segments. For a sequence to be retained, a match of at least six nucleotides to both a V gene segment and a J gene segment was required. Rearrangements were classified as productive when the CDR3 lacked stop codons and remained in frame with V and J, and all other rearrangements were classified as non-productive. Following IMGT convention, CDR3 was defined as the stretch from the second conserved V-encoded cysteine to the conserved J-encoded phenylalanine. The earlier analysis of about 620 of the donors excluded sequences that lacked an unambiguous match to a single V gene segment. An earlier analysis of 587 of the donors called V segments functional above 56.7% productive rearrangements and segregating when the between-donor standard deviation exceeded 5%. A statistical classification framework was developed to diagnose cytomegalovirus status using the catalog of TCR beta chain sequences. V and J gene assignment, in a later analysis, came from comparing TCR nucleotide sequences with IMGT/GENE-DB human TR gene sequences. Using the TCRdist pipeline, a later analysis assigned CDR3 sequences along with most-parsimonious VDJ recombination scenarios. In a later analysis, every TCR beta chain was defined by the combination of its CDR3 amino acid sequence and its V-gene family, and reads without a unique V-gene family were dropped. To address suspected cross-contamination and a sequencing artifact, a later analysis removed around 600 highly shared, low-generation-probability nucleotide sequences. In a later analysis, a clonal expansion index was calculated for each public chain from normalized within-repertoire ranks of inferred template counts. Generation probabilities in a later analysis came from a VDJ recombination model fitted to out-of-frame rearrangements, and those results were checked against IGoR. Hypergeometric tests were used in a later analysis to score TCR-TCR, TCR-HLA and TCR-CMV co-occurrence, with a repertoire-size bias correction applied to the TCR pairs. False discovery rates were estimated in a later analysis by permuting HLA or CMV assignments 20 times. In a later analysis, co-occurring TCRs were grouped with DBSCAN, and TCRdist sequence similarity was added when clustering was performed within HLA-allele-positive subsets. Co-occurrence clustering excluded repertoires with fewer than 30,000 or more than 120,000 public chains, plus five with anomalous nucleotide sharing. TCRdb holds this immuneACCESS table with in-frame rearrangements only. Some clones are missing; in checked studies, unresolved V genes explain under half, and the rest has no known cause. D and trimming come from the DNA, and the V and J calls and clone size come from that table. The sample table shows around 110,000 clones, and 79% are seen once. The ten largest clones add up to around 4.5% of the sample.

The sequenced sample was PBMCs. The sequence derives from a man younger than 40 in good health and CMV-seropositive.

The CDR3: CASSLSGSGTGAFGANVLTF. The DNA sequence is TGTGCCAGCAGTTTATCGGGTTCCGGGACAGGGGCTTTTGGGGCCAACGTCCTGACTTTC. The chain is made from TRBV27 and TRBJ2-6, and 10 junction bases match TRBD1. Looking up the germline V gene (reference sequence) yields CDR1 MNHEY and CDR2 SMNVEV. The CDR3 covers 20 residues, taking in both the cysteine and the phenylalanine. The DNA shown is the 60-base CDR3, in frame from base 1. V is pruned by 0 bases and J by 3 bases, leaving 11 bases of the junction without a gene match.